A single sample is the source of the 17 T cell receptor beta chains below, sequenced in a study of shared clonotypes between healthy human individuals. Some clones are missing from TCRdb's copy, which holds only in-frame ones; the method was immunoSEQ multiplex PCR. The sample consists of about 2 million clones, over 85% of them appearing once. The sequencing input was naive CD4+ T cells sorted from blood. Subset reported: CD45RA+ positively selected. The receptors shown here come from a man younger than 35 in good health.

V and J are TRBV5-6 and TRBJ1-6; maybe TRBD1 (5 bases). Germline lookup yields CDR1 SGHDT and CDR2 YYEEEE. There are 14 residues in the CDR3. Trimming pared 4 bases from V and 7 bases from J, leaving 12 bases between. DNA for the CDR3: TGTGCCAGCAGCGCACGGGGGGAGAATTCACCCCTCCACTTT. This translates into CASSARGENSPLHF. The full variable domain, its missing parts supplied by reference TRBV5-6 and TRBJ1-6, is DAGVTQSPTHLIKTRGQQVTLRCSPKSGHDTVSWYQQALGQGPQFIFQYYEEEERQRGNFPDRFSGHQFPNYSSELNVNALLLGDSALYLCASSARGENSPLHFGNGTRLTVT.

The DNA for the CDR3 is TGTGCCAGCAGTCTCCGGGACGAGCAGTACTTC. The encoded protein is CASSLRDEQYF. The chain links TRBV6-1 to TRBJ2-7, with D unclear. The CDR3 is 11 amino acids. Germline V gene lookup returns CDR1 MNHNS and CDR2 SASEGT. V lost 5 bases and J 5 bases, leaving 7 bases between the germline ends.

With regard to this clone: The same CDR3 is also encoded by other DNA sequences in this sample. This sequence joins TRBV6-1 and TRBJ2-7; D is unresolved. This CDR3 contains 12 residues. The V gene lost 1 base and the J gene lost 3 bases, with 4 bases spanning the gap. CDR1 MNHNS and CDR2 SASEGT come from the germline V gene. The CDR3 here is CASSEVGYEQYF. In DNA, the CDR3 is TGTGCCAGCAGTGAAGTCGGCTACGAGCAGTACTTC.

Remarks on this clone: Additional DNA sequences in this sample encode the identical CDR3. The chain has TRBV6-5 and TRBJ2-7, with TRBD2 matching 9 bases. Germline CDR1 reads MNHEY; CDR2 reads SVGAGI. The CDR3 consists of 16 residues. With 0 bases clipped from V and 3 bases from J, the junction kept 6 bases outside the gene matches. The CDR3 DNA sequence: TGTGCCAGCAGTTACTCCCGGCTAGCGGGGAACTACGAGCAGTACTTC. Translation: CASSYSRLAGNYEQYF.

The chain is built from TRBV5-6 and TRBJ2-1; D is unresolved. The CDR3 is 13 residues long. Germline lookup yields CDR1 SGHDT and CDR2 YYEEEE. Trimming took off 1 base at V and 3 bases at J, with 5 bases between the two ends. In nucleotides, the CDR3 is TGTGCCAGCAGCTTGTGGCACTACAATGAGCAGTTCTTC. Amino acid sequence: CASSLWHYNEQFF. Complete variable domain (other parts from reference TRBV5-6 and TRBJ2-1): DAGVTQSPTHLIKTRGQQVTLRCSPKSGHDTVSWYQQALGQGPQFIFQYYEEEERQRGNFPDRFSGHQFPNYSSELNVNALLLGDSALYLCASSLWHYNEQFFGPGTRLTVL.

This chain joins TRBV19 and TRBJ1-2; 8 bases map to TRBD1. This CDR3 has 13 amino acids. In germline, CDR1 is LNHDA, CDR2 SQIVND (reference sequence). Trimming removed 3 bases from V and 6 bases from J; junction bases left unmatched: 3. For the CDR3, the DNA is TGTGCCAGTAGTATCGGGACAGGTGATGGCTACACCTTC. Translation gives CASSIGTGDGYTF.

V and J are TRBV10-2 and TRBJ2-1, with D perhaps assigned TRBD1 or TRBD2 (5 bases each). There are 16 residues in the CDR3. The germline V gene has CDR1 WSHSY and CDR2 SAAADI. V was cut by 3 bases and J by 2 bases, with 14 bases left in between. The CDR3 loop is CASSDRDLVAYNEQFF. The CDR3 nucleotides are TGCGCCAGCAGTGACCGGGACCTAGTGGCCTACAATGAGCAGTTCTTC.

The chain has TRBV9 and TRBJ2-5; 9 bases agree with TRBD2. J lost 5 bases, V lost 4 bases, and 12 bases had no gene match. Germline V gene lookup returns CDR1 SGDLS and CDR2 YYNGEE. The CDR3 has 16 residues. The CDR3 nucleotides are TGTGCCAGCAGCCTCGGGAAGTCTAGCGGGGAGGAGACCCAGTACTTC. Residues: CASSLGKSSGEETQYF.

The V gene is TRBV7-2, the J gene TRBJ2-7, with TRBD1 matching 7 bases. This CDR3 comprises 14 residues. CDR1 is SGHTA, CDR2 FQGNSA, per germline. V lost 4 bases, J lost 3 bases, and 6 bases stayed unmatched. CDR3 DNA: TGTGCCAGCAGCTACAGACAGGGATTCTACGAGCAGTACTTC. Amino acids: CASSYRQGFYEQYF.

The chain uses TRBV18 and TRBJ2-3; D is unresolved. Deletions cut 1 base from V and 0 bases from J, with 11 bases between. Germline loops: CDR1 KGHSH, CDR2 LQKENI. The CDR3 loop spans 16 amino acids. CDR3 in amino acids: CASSPLHGDSTDTQYF. In DNA, the CDR3 is TGTGCCAGCTCACCACTCCATGGGGATAGCACAGATACGCAGTATTTT.

CDR3 protein: CASSLRDRSYNEQFF. The CDR3 DNA sequence: TGCGCCAGCAGCTTGAGAGACCGCTCCTACAATGAGCAGTTCTTC. The rearrangement links TRBV5-1 to TRBJ2-1; D uncertain. CDR3 length: 15 amino acids. The V end lost 1 base, the J end lost 0 bases, and 8 bases lay between the germline ends. The V gene's germline CDR1 is SGHRS and CDR2 YFSETQ.

The V and J genes are TRBV2 and TRBJ1-2; the D is unclear. CDR1 SNHLY and CDR2 FYNNEI come from the germline V gene. Trimming took 3 bases from V and 5 from J, leaving 10 bases between them. The CDR3 has 13 residues. CDR3 coding DNA: TGTGCCAGCAGTGACCTATCAGGATATGGCTACACCTTC. Protein sequence: CASSDLSGYGYTF.

The chain has TRBV30 and TRBJ2-5, with 10 bases lining up with TRBD1. Germline V lookup: CDR1 GTSNPN, CDR2 SVGIG (reference sequence). The trim removed 1 base at V and 4 bases at J, leaving 21 bases unmatched. CDR3 size: 20 residues. CDR3: CAWSGPFWGQGTTTGETQYF. The CDR3 DNA is TGTGCCTGGAGTGGGCCTTTTTGGGGACAGGGGACGACCACGGGAGAGACCCAGTACTTC.

As concerns this clone: A read error is likely, as this CDR3 ends without the conserved phenylalanine or tryptophan. J is TRBJ1-2 and V is TRBV29-1; D uncertain. Trimming removed 7 bases at V and 2 bases at J, with 8 bases between. Germline V gene sequence: CDR1 SQVTM, CDR2 ANQGSEA. CDR3 length equals 11 residues. CDR3 sequence: CSESSNYGYTL. The CDR3 nucleotides are TGCAGCGAGTCCTCAAACTATGGCTACACCCTC.

This clone was recorded once. The chain employs TRBV5-1 and TRBJ2-2; unclear D gene. The germline CDR1 and CDR2 sequences are SGHRS and YFSETQ. V gave up 5 bases and J gave up 2 bases, with 13 bases separating them. The CDR3 is 15 residues long. The CDR3 spells CASSPTGPNTGELFF. The DNA for the CDR3 is TGCGCCAGCAGTCCGACTGGACCCAACACCGGGGAGCTGTTTTTT.

V gene TRBV18 combines with J gene TRBJ2-1; D is tentatively TRBD1 or TRBD2 (7 bases each). This CDR3 contains 18 residues. Germline-derived CDR1 and CDR2 are KGHSH and LQKENI. V lost 2 bases and J lost 5, with 22 bases in between. Here the CDR3 reads CASSPWEGASRINNEQFF. In nucleotides, the CDR3 is TGTGCCAGCTCACCATGGGAGGGGGCTAGCCGAATAAACAATGAGCAGTTCTTC.

The chain uses TRBV11-3 and TRBJ2-2; TRBD2 matches 7 bases. The CDR3 extends over 15 amino acids. V lost 4 bases to trimming and J lost 6 bases; unmatched junction nucleotides: 8. Per germline, CDR1 SGHNT and CDR2 YENEEA. CDR3 loop: CASSSKRGSAGELFF. The CDR3 DNA reads TGTGCCAGCAGCTCAAAACGCGGGAGCGCCGGGGAGCTGTTTTTT.